A single sample gave rise to the 30 T cell receptor beta chains below, sequenced in a study of cytomegalovirus exposure and HLA in healthy donors. A multiplex PCR was run with 60 Vbeta primers and 13 Jbeta primers. The data were produced by immunoSEQ multiplex PCR, yet TCRdb's version contains in-frame clones alone and is incomplete. The sample has about 150,000 clones; 84% are singletons. The sequenced sample consisted of PBMCs. Receptor source: a boy between 2 and 10 years old in good health and CMV-seronegative.

The chain combines TRBV4-1 with TRBJ1-4; D uncertain. This CDR3 has 11 amino acids. Germline V gene lookup returns CDR1 MGHRA and CDR2 YSYEKL. Trimming stripped 9 bases from V and 11 bases from J, with 13 bases between. The CDR3 DNA reads as TGCGCCAGTTATCGCGCGGGGAAACTGTTTTTT. It is translated as CASYRAGKLFF.

The chain links TRBV6-1 to TRBJ1-4, with 10 nucleotides matching TRBD1. The CDR3 spans 14 residues. J lost 8 bases, V lost 10 bases, and 10 bases had no gene match. Germline loops: CDR1 MNHNS, CDR2 SASEGT. The CDR3 loop reads CATLRGTGDEKLFF. The CDR3 DNA is TGTGCCACTCTAAGGGGGACAGGGGACGAAAAACTGTTTTTT.

The V call is TRBV7-9, the J call TRBJ2-1, with D perhaps matching TRBD2 (5 bases). Germline-derived CDR1 and CDR2 are SEHNR and FQNEAQ (reference sequence). The CDR3 has 11 amino acids. Deletions cut 1 base from V and 10 bases from J, with 5 bases between. The CDR3 DNA reads TGTGCCAGCAGCTTAGGAGGGGAGCAGTTCTTC. Residues: CASSLGGEQFF.

CDR3 region: CAWSRQQNTEAFF. CDR3 coding DNA: TGTGCCTGGAGTCGACAGCAGAACACTGAAGCTTTCTTT. The V gene is TRBV30, the J gene TRBJ1-1; the D gene is possibly TRBD1 (5 bases). In germline, CDR1 is GTSNPN, CDR2 SVGIG (reference sequence). The V end lost 2 bases, the J end lost 1 base, and 8 bases lay between the germline ends. The CDR3 has 13 amino acids.

This clone came up a few times. V gene TRBV28 combines with J gene TRBJ2-1; a possible D gene is TRBD1 (6 bases). The CDR3 covers 14 residues. V was cut by 4 bases and J by 9 bases, with 16 bases left in between. CDR1 is MDHEN and CDR2 is SYDVKM in the germline V gene. In DNA form, the CDR3 reads TGTGCCAGCAGTTCGCCCACAGGGTCCGGTGAGCAGTTCTTC. This translates into CASSSPTGSGEQFF.

The genes are TRBV29-1 and TRBJ1-1; 7 nucleotides match TRBD1. Trimming removed 5 bases from V and 3 bases from J; junction bases left unmatched: 6. Germline V gene lookup returns CDR1 SQVTM and CDR2 ANQGSEA. The CDR3 loop spans 13 amino acids. The CDR3 loop is CSVTTGLDTEAFF. The CDR3 DNA follows: TGCAGCGTTACGACAGGGTTGGACACTGAAGCTTTCTTT.

V gene TRBV4-1 combines with J gene TRBJ2-1; the match to TRBD1 covers 8 bases. V lost 4 bases to trimming and J lost 0 bases; unmatched junction nucleotides: 5. Germline V gene data show CDR1 as MGHRA and CDR2 as YSYEKL. The CDR3 totals 16 residues. The CDR3 sequence: CASSRTGSSSYNEQFF. Written as DNA, the CDR3 is TGCGCCAGCAGCCGGACAGGGTCCAGCTCCTACAATGAGCAGTTCTTC.

The chain combines TRBV5-1 with TRBJ2-7; perhaps TRBD1 as D (7 bases). The CDR3 spans 13 residues. Germline V gene sequence: CDR1 SGHRS, CDR2 YFSETQ. Deletions cut 4 bases from V and 7 bases from J, with 15 bases between. Here the CDR3 reads CASSIAGGIEQYF. The CDR3 region has the DNA TGCGCCAGCAGCATCGCAGGGGGGATTGAGCAGTACTTC.

The rearrangement joins TRBV19 to TRBJ1-1, with TRBD1 matching over 7 bases. This CDR3 is built from 19 residues. Germline CDR1 and CDR2: LNHDA and SQIVND (reference sequence). With 3 bases clipped from V and 1 base from J, the junction kept 17 bases outside the gene matches. The CDR3 coding sequence is TGTGCCAGTAGTATTCGGGAGGGGGCCTTCTACTTCCCGAACACTGAAGCTTTCTTT. Translated: CASSIREGAFYFPNTEAFF.

The chain carries TRBV7-2 and TRBJ2-3; TRBD2 matches 9 bases. The CDR3 covers 18 residues. Looked up from germline, CDR1 is SGHTA and CDR2 is FQGNSA. V lost 0 bases and J lost 1; bases outside the gene matches: 8. The CDR3 spells CASSLAPPIAGGTDTQYF. As DNA, the CDR3 is TGTGCCAGCAGCTTAGCCCCCCCAATAGCGGGGGGCACAGATACGCAGTATTTT.

The rearrangement uses TRBV19 and TRBJ1-2; 7 positions match TRBD1. Germline trimming cut 9 bases from V and 1 base from J; bases unmatched to any gene: 8. Germline V CDR1 and CDR2: LNHDA, SQIVND (reference sequence). This CDR3 has 14 amino acids. CDR3 in DNA: TGTGCCAGCGTAACCAGGGGGAATAACTATGGCTACACCTTC. It encodes CASVTRGNNYGYTF. Full variable domain (missing parts from reference TRBV19 and TRBJ1-2): DGGITQSPKYLFRKEGQNVTLSCEQNLNHDAMYWYRQDPGQGLRLIYYSQIVNDFQKGDIAEGYSVSREKKESFPLTVTSAQKNPTAFYLCASVTRGNNYGYTFGSGTRLTVV.

J is TRBJ1-6 and V is TRBV30, with D possibly TRBD1 on 5 matching bases. Germline V CDR1 and CDR2: GTSNPN, SVGIG (reference sequence). Trimming left V 8 bases short and J 10 bases short, with 21 bases between. CDR3 length: 14 residues. The CDR3 coding sequence is TGTGCCGGGACCACAGGCTCGGCTCAGTCACCCCTCCACTTT. Its protein is CAGTTGSAQSPLHF.

The rearrangement links TRBV6-1 to TRBJ1-5; tentative D call: TRBD1 (5 bases). CDR1 is MNHNS and CDR2 is SASEGT in the germline V gene. V was pared by 5 bases and J by 4 bases, with 15 bases between. There are 15 residues in the CDR3. CDR3 coding DNA: TGTGCCAGCAGTTGGGCGGGACCGATGAATCAGCCCCAGCATTTT. Translation: CASSWAGPMNQPQHF.

This clone showed up just once. The V gene is TRBV29-1, the J gene TRBJ2-1, with no clear D. The V and J ends lost 6 bases and 10 bases respectively, with 10 bases between them. This CDR3 has 10 residues. Germline CDR1 and CDR2: SQVTM and ANQGSEA. The CDR3 loop reads CSVYSEEQFF. The CDR3 bases are TGCAGCGTCTATTCGGAGGAGCAGTTCTTC.

The chain is built from TRBV5-6 and TRBJ2-7; perhaps TRBD1 as D (5 bases). V dropped 1 base and J dropped 0 bases, with 17 bases sitting between them. CDR1 and CDR2 from the germline V gene are SGHDT and YYEEEE. The CDR3 contains 17 residues. The CDR3 nucleotides are TGTGCCAGCAGCTTGACCATCCCCCCAGGGCTCTCCTACGAGCAGTACTTC. Encoded protein: CASSLTIPPGLSYEQYF.

The V gene is TRBV18, the J gene TRBJ1-1, with no clear D. V shed 2 bases and J shed 5 bases, with 18 bases lying between them. The length of the CDR3 is 16 residues. Germline-derived CDR1 and CDR2 are KGHSH and LQKENI. The DNA of the CDR3 is TGTGCCAGCTCACCATATAGATCTAAGAGGGTTACTGAAGCTTTCTTT. This sequence encodes CASSPYRSKRVTEAFF.

This chain links TRBV7-9 with TRBJ2-2, with TRBD2 matching 10 bases. The germline gives CDR1 SEHNR, CDR2 FQNEAQ (reference sequence). This CDR3 contains 15 residues. The ends lost 4 bases at V and 10 bases at J; junction bases unmatched: 9. The CDR3, as DNA: TGTGCCAGCAGCTATTCGCTAGCGGGAGACGAGGAGCTGTTTTTT. It encodes CASSYSLAGDEELFF.

The rearrangement uses TRBV6-1 and TRBJ2-1, with 9 bases fitting TRBD1. V gave up 6 bases and J gave up 1 base; unmatched junction bases: 1. Germline lookup yields CDR1 MNHNS and CDR2 SASEGT. The CDR3 runs to 14 residues. The CDR3 DNA reads as TGTGCCAGCAGGGGGACAGGGTCCTACAATGAGCAGTTCTTC. This encodes CASRGTGSYNEQFF.

The chain recombines TRBV9 with TRBJ1-2, with 7 positions matching TRBD1. With 3 bases clipped from V and 0 bases from J, the junction kept 5 bases outside the gene matches. Germline V gives CDR1 SGDLS, CDR2 YYNGEE. CDR3 size: 15 residues. This chain's CDR3 is CASSGPGQTNYGYTF. CDR3 nucleotides: TGTGCCAGCAGCGGACCGGGACAGACTAACTATGGCTACACCTTC.

This chain links TRBV7-8 with TRBJ1-2; D is perhaps TRBD1 (5 bases). CDR1 is SGHVS, CDR2 FQNEAQ, per germline. The germline V and J ends were trimmed by 0 bases and 3 bases, with 8 bases remaining between them. The CDR3 totals 14 residues. The CDR3: CASSLALTDYGYTF. The CDR3, as DNA: TGTGCCAGCAGCTTAGCGCTGACAGACTATGGCTACACCTTC.

CDR3 region: CAVTYYWQGAKDTQYF. CDR3 DNA: TGTGCCGTAACGTACTACTGGCAGGGGGCAAAAGATACGCAGTATTTT. This rearrangement joins TRBV5-6 to TRBJ2-3; 8 bases fit TRBD1. The germline gives CDR1 SGHDT, CDR2 YYEEEE. Germline trimming cut 10 bases from V and 5 bases from J; bases unmatched to any gene: 18. The length of the CDR3 is 16 residues.

The V gene is TRBV19, the J gene TRBJ2-1; perhaps TRBD2 as D (6 bases). The germline gives CDR1 LNHDA, CDR2 SQIVND (reference sequence). The CDR3 has 17 amino acids. V gave up 4 bases and J gave up 5 bases, with 21 bases separating them. This CDR3 is CASSTPRLEPQHNEQFF. The CDR3 DNA sequence: TGTGCCAGTAGTACCCCCCGACTAGAACCCCAACACAATGAGCAGTTCTTC.

V is TRBV5-1 and J is TRBJ2-1, with 7 bases fitting TRBD1. The CDR3 has 16 amino acids. With 4 bases clipped from V and 2 bases from J, the junction kept 9 bases outside the gene matches. Per germline, CDR1 SGHRS and CDR2 YFSETQ. In DNA, the CDR3 is TGCGCCAGCAGCGAATCACACAGGGGACCCTACAATGAGCAGTTCTTC. Protein product: CASSESHRGPYNEQFF.

This chain joins TRBV5-1 and TRBJ2-1, with D maybe TRBD2 (6 bases). CDR1 is SGHRS, CDR2 YFSETQ, per germline. CDR3 length: 15 residues. Trimming took off 3 bases at V and 4 bases at J, with 14 bases between the two ends. The CDR3 DNA reads TGCGCCAGCAGCTCGTTTAGCGGTTGGTACAATGAGCAGTTCTTC. It encodes CASSSFSGWYNEQFF.

This clone was counted only a few times. The chain carries TRBV5-1 and TRBJ2-2; 8 bases are a match to TRBD2. The CDR3 extends over 15 amino acids. CDR1 is SGHRS, CDR2 YFSETQ, per germline. The junction had 4 bases not matched to a gene; V was cut back by 6 bases and J by 0 bases. The CDR3 DNA reads as TGCGCCAGCACCGCGACTAGCGCGAACACCGGGGAGCTGTTTTTT. Translating gives CASTATSANTGELFF.

The chain recombines TRBV28 with TRBJ2-2, with 11 bases lining up with TRBD2. In germline, CDR1 is MDHEN, CDR2 SYDVKM. The CDR3 spans 14 residues. V shed 8 bases, J shed 4 bases, and the junction held 3 bases outside the gene matches. In nucleotides, the CDR3 is TGTGCCAGCGTAGGACTAGCGGGCACCGGGGAGCTGTTTTTT. This gives the protein CASVGLAGTGELFF.

The rearrangement joins TRBV28 to TRBJ2-2; TRBD2 is a possible D gene (7 bases). CDR1 is MDHEN and CDR2 is SYDVKM in the germline V gene. V gave up 11 bases and J gave up 4 bases, with 17 bases separating them. This CDR3 has 14 amino acids. CDR3 DNA: TGTGCCGGCGGGGGCTTAGGGATCACCGGGGAGCTGTTTTTT. It encodes CAGGGLGITGELFF. Together with reference TRBV28 and TRBJ2-2, the CDR3 gives the full variable domain: DVKVTQSSRYLVKRTGEKVFLECVQDMDHENMFWYRQDPGLGLRLIYFSYDVKMKEKGDIPEGYSVSREKKERFSLILESASTNQTSMYLCAGGGLGITGELFFGEGSRLTVL.

The chain carries TRBV19 and TRBJ1-5; D may be TRBD1 (5 bases). Trimming stripped 5 bases from V and 7 bases from J, with 18 bases between. The germline CDR1 and CDR2 sequences are LNHDA and SQIVND (reference sequence). This CDR3 has 15 amino acids. Here the CDR3 reads CASSWGWGGKQPQHF. The CDR3 DNA sequence: TGTGCCAGTAGTTGGGGATGGGGGGGGAAGCAGCCCCAGCATTTT.

The rearrangement links TRBV6-5 to TRBJ2-5, with 12 nucleotides matching TRBD1. The V gene end was trimmed by 6 bases and the J gene end by 11 bases; junction bases not matched to a gene: 13. The CDR3 runs 15 residues. Germline CDR1 reads MNHEY; CDR2 reads SVGAGI. The DNA of the CDR3 is TGTGCCAGCAGCAGGGGGGGACAGGGGGCGGGAGAGCAGTACTTC. It encodes CASSRGGQGAGEQYF.

The chain uses TRBV7-9 and TRBJ2-1; the D is unclear. CDR1 SEHNR and CDR2 FQNEAQ come from the germline V gene (reference sequence). The length of the CDR3 is 15 residues. The ends were cut back, 0 bases at V and 8 bases at J, with 14 bases in the middle. Written as DNA, the CDR3 is TGTGCCAGCAGCTTAGCGCCTGCACTGGTCGATGAGCAGTTCTTC. This encodes CASSLAPALVDEQFF.